This T cell receptor beta chain was identified in a study of T-cell reconstitution after alpha-beta-depleted transplantation in children. Study-wide results and limits: Once a year had passed after transplant, T-cell counts and diversity came mostly from newly produced T cells.

There are many counts of this clonotype. Antigen: not known. Germline values: CDR1 DFQATT, CDR2 SNEGSKA (reference sequence). V shed 6 bases, J shed 2 bases, and the junction held 4 bases outside the gene matches. This CDR3 is built from 14 residues. It was with unique molecular identifiers that the TCRbeta library was prepared. TCRdb fed the PCR reads into MiXCR, producing one record per CDR3 protein. The data hold approximately 170,000 distinct CDR3 sequences, with more than 9.5% observed a single time. The TCR was taken from a boy younger than 10 with acute myeloid leukemia, due to receive a stem cell transplant. The chain joins TRBV20-1 to TRBJ2-6; 7 bases agree with TRBD1. The sample was PBMCs, taken before TCRalphabeta/CD19-depleted stem cell transplant. Here the CDR3 DNA reads TGCAGTGCCGCACAGGGGACTGGGGCCAACGTCCTGACTTTC. Protein: CSAAQGTGANVLTF.